This T cell receptor beta chain was observed in a study of T cells after yellow fever vaccination. In the study overall: Each low-cell-number fraction was prepared by means of SMART-Seq v4 Ultra Low Input. Study-wide points: Among primary-vaccination clones, most reappeared after the booster, at roughly 96% for CD4 and 85% to 90% for CD8. The secondary response was weaker but peaked faster, day 5 versus 15. Some clonotypes were seen in both the CD4 and the CD8 compartments. These made up a small share and likely arose from convergent recombination.

Of note for this clonotype: As yet, its antigen is unknown.

Using its own MiXCR run on the 5' RACE reads, TCRdb lists one record per CDR3 protein. The sample lists over 300,000 distinct CDR3 sequences, about 4% seen once, with around 24% in the top ten. The CDR3 length is 13 residues. The V gene's germline CDR1 is LGHDT and CDR2 YNNKEL (reference sequence). Deletions cut 3 bases from V and 0 bases from J, with 3 bases between. The TCR originated in a man aged 18 to 29 who received the YFV17D yellow fever vaccine. The genes are TRBV3-1 and TRBJ2-1; D gene unclear. The material sequenced was PBMCs, taken 5 days after the yellow fever booster vaccination. The chain's CDR3 is CASSHHSYNEQFF. CDR3 nucleotides: TGTGCCAGCAGCCATCACTCCTACAATGAGCAGTTCTTC.